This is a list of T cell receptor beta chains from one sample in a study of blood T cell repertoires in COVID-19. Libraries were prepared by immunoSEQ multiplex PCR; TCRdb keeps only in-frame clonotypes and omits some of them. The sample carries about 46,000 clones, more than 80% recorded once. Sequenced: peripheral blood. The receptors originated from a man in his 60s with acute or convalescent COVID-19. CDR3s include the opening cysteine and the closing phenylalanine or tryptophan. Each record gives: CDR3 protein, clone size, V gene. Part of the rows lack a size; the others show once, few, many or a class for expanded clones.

CDR3aa: CASSLGGLSNQPQHF; abundance: .; v_gene: TRBV5-6
CDR3aa: CASSPDTRNQPQHF; abundance: .; v_gene: TRBV27
CDR3aa: CASSPMTALNTGELFF; abundance: few; v_gene: TRBV27
CDR3aa: CACIPGTGTNWNTEAFF; abundance: .; v_gene: TRBV30
CDR3aa: CASSQTQGADEQYF; abundance: few; v_gene: TRBV4-1
CDR3aa: CASSSEGTGGTEAFF; abundance: .; v_gene: TRBV7-3
CDR3aa: CAWSGTHNSPLHF; abundance: .; v_gene: TRBV30
CDR3aa: CASSIDPTAREQYF; abundance: few; v_gene: TRBV19
CDR3aa: CASQDRNAPYGYTF; abundance: .; v_gene: TRBV24-1
CDR3aa: CASSLNSANHQPQHF; abundance: .; v_gene: TRBV5-6
CDR3aa: CASSLRHPNTEAFF; abundance: .; v_gene: TRBV7-3
CDR3aa: CASSFGIGSGNTEAFF; abundance: .; v_gene: TRBV7-9
CDR3aa: CASSPSQGQQPQHF; abundance: .; v_gene: TRBV7-2
CDR3aa: CASSVAFHTEAFF; abundance: .; v_gene: TRBV10-1
CDR3aa: CASSPQGNQPQHF; abundance: .; v_gene: TRBV3-1/TRBV3-2
CDR3aa: CATSLGASNQPQHF; abundance: .; v_gene: TRBV24-1
CDR3aa: CASSFWGGNTEAFF; abundance: once; v_gene: TRBV7-2
CDR3aa: CASSLKYRDRVLGNTIYF; abundance: .; v_gene: TRBV5-4
CDR3aa: CASSISGQESYGYTF; abundance: .; v_gene: TRBV5-1
CDR3aa: CASSSTGSSYNEQFF; abundance: .; v_gene: TRBV11-3
CDR3aa: CASSYSYSRSGNTIYF; abundance: .; v_gene: TRBV6-5
CDR3aa: CASSESVGRSGNTIYF; abundance: .; v_gene: TRBV10-1
CDR3aa: CASSSSPTGGAYGYTF; abundance: .; v_gene: TRBV28
CDR3aa: CASSQDPSTVNPNYGYTF; abundance: once; v_gene: TRBV4-3
CDR3aa: CASSETESQPQHF; abundance: .; v_gene: TRBV9
CDR3aa: CASRSGGLEDTEAFF; abundance: .; v_gene: TRBV6-5
CDR3aa: CASRAGGHRGNEQFF; abundance: .; v_gene: TRBV6-5
CDR3aa: CASSFPGVDTQYF; abundance: .; v_gene: TRBV11-3
CDR3aa: CASSTRGYQETQYF; abundance: .; v_gene: TRBV19
CDR3aa: CASSIPRGVFPEAFF; abundance: .; v_gene: TRBV19
CDR3aa: CATSRDRGQANYGYTF; abundance: .; v_gene: TRBV15
CDR3aa: CASGDTGMSNQPQHF; abundance: few; v_gene: TRBV2
CDR3aa: CASTLSGTGNGYTF; abundance: .; v_gene: TRBV5-1
CDR3aa: CASSSGLNYGYTF; abundance: few; v_gene: TRBV27
CDR3aa: CASSLGPEAFF; abundance: .; v_gene: TRBV4-1
CDR3aa: CASSISTGTTEKLFF; abundance: .; v_gene: TRBV2
CDR3aa: CASTPSGVSYEQYF; abundance: once; v_gene: TRBV5-1
CDR3aa: CASSPYSGGARGEQFF; abundance: .; v_gene: TRBV5-1
CDR3aa: CASSLGQAGNTIYF; abundance: .; v_gene: TRBV7-8
CDR3aa: CASRGFGGKSTEAFF; abundance: .; v_gene: TRBV5-4
CDR3aa: CATMGQGYQPQHF; abundance: few; v_gene: TRBV6-5
CDR3aa: CASSLRGDSNQPQHF; abundance: .; v_gene: TRBV5-1
CDR3aa: CASSPPTGGFNNEQFF; abundance: few; v_gene: TRBV18
CDR3aa: CAGEGSSGANVLTF; abundance: .; v_gene: TRBV30
CDR3aa: CASSLGGGKGFF; abundance: once; v_gene: TRBV11-2
CDR3aa: CAWDLGGPTGELFF; abundance: few; v_gene: TRBV30
CDR3aa: CAIRADRKGLGTDTQYF; abundance: .; v_gene: TRBV10-3
CDR3aa: CASSLVPRGLEETQYF; abundance: .; v_gene: TRBV5-1
CDR3aa: CAGGQGEAGNTIYF; abundance: .; v_gene: TRBV2